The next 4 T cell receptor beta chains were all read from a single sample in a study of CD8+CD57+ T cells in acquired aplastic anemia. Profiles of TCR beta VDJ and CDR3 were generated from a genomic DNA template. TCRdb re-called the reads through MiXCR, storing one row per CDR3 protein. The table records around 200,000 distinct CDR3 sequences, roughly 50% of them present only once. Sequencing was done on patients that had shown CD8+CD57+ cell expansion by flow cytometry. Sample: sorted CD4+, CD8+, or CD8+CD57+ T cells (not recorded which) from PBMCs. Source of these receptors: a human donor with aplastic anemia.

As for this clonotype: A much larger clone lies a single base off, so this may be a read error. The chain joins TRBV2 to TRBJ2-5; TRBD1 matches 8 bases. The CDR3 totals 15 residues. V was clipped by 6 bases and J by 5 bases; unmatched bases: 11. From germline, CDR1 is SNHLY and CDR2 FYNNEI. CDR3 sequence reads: CASSHSTGVAETQYF. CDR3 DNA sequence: TGTGCCAGCAGCCATTCGACAGGGGTTGCGGAGACCCAGTACTTC.

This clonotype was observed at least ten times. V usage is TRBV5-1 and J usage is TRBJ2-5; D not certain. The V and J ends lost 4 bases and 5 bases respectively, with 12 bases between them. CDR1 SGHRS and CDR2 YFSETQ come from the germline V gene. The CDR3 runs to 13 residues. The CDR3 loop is CASSGRSWETQYF. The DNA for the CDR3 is TGCGCCAGCAGCGGTAGGAGTTGGGAGACCCAGTACTTC.

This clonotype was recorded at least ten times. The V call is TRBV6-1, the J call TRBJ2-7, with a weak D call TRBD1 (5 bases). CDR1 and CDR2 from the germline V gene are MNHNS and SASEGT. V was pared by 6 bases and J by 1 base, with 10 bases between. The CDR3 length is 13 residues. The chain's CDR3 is CASRPDMSYEQYF. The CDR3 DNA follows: TGTGCCAGCAGACCGGACATGTCCTACGAGCAGTACTTC.

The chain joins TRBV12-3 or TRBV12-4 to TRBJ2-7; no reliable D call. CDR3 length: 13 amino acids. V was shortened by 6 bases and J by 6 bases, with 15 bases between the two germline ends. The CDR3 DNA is TGTGCCAGCAGCTCCACCGGTCCCGTCGAGCAGTACTTC. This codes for CASSSTGPVEQYF.